Each of the 15 T cell receptor beta chains below was sequenced from the same sample in a study of cytomegalovirus exposure and HLA in healthy donors (dated by TCRdb to between 2016 and 2019). Library generation was performed with the immunoSEQ multiplex PCR assay. A mixture of 60 forward primers for TCR Vbeta segments and 13 reverse primers for TCR Jbeta segments was used in the multiplex PCR. TCRdb obtained this table from immuneACCESS and retained in-frame rearrangements with V and J assigned. These tables miss some clones; where compared with another copy, unresolved V genes account for less than half of the shortfall, and the remainder is unexplained. This sample lists 100,000 to 150,000 clones; under 90% were detected once. 3.6% of the sample is taken by the ten largest. What was sequenced was PBMCs. These receptors all stem from a woman aged 35 to 49 in good health and CMV-seropositive.

The chain recombines TRBV29-1 with TRBJ2-1; TRBD2 matches at 10 bases. Trimming removed 2 bases from V and 6 bases from J; junction bases left unmatched: 10. The length of the CDR3 is 16 residues. The germline V gene encodes CDR1 SQVTM and CDR2 ANQGSEA. The CDR3 coding sequence is TGCAGCGTTGAATGGAGTAGCGGGAGGAGTGGCAATGAGCAGTTCTTC. Protein product: CSVEWSSGRSGNEQFF.

This chain connects TRBV2 to TRBJ2-3, with 11 bases identical to TRBD2. V shed 6 bases and J 2 bases; nucleotides not matched to a gene: 16. Germline CDR1 reads SNHLY; CDR2 reads FYNNEI. The length of the CDR3 is 19 residues. CDR3 amino acids: CASSQSAASGRSITDTQYF. The DNA for the CDR3 is TGTGCCAGCAGCCAAAGCGCGGCTAGCGGGAGGAGTATCACAGATACGCAGTATTTT.

The V gene is TRBV7-3, the J gene TRBJ2-1, with TRBD2 as a possible D gene (5 bases). The germline V gene encodes CDR1 SGHTA and CDR2 FQGTGA. This CDR3 is 15 amino acids long. Trimming left V 3 bases short and J 3 bases short, with 12 bases between. The CDR3, as DNA: TGTGCCAGCAGCTTCCAGACGGGGAGCTACAATGAGCAGTTCTTC. It specifies CASSFQTGSYNEQFF. The full variable domain, rest sourced from reference TRBV7-3 and TRBJ2-1, is GAGVSQTPSNKVTEKGKYVELRCDPISGHTALYWYRQSLGQGPEFLIYFQGTGAADDSGLPNDRFFAVRPEGSVSTLKIQRTERGDSAVYLCASSFQTGSYNEQFFGPGTRLTVL.

The genes are TRBV7-8 and TRBJ1-4, with D unresolved. The germline V gene encodes CDR1 SGHVS and CDR2 FQNEAQ. V shed 5 bases and J shed 0 bases, with 10 bases lying between them. The CDR3 covers 15 residues. The CDR3 loop is CASSPLTATNEKLFF. The CDR3 DNA reads TGTGCCAGCAGCCCCCTCACTGCAACTAATGAAAAACTGTTTTTT.

This chain joins TRBV19 and TRBJ2-3; D ambiguous. Germline CDR1 LNHDA, CDR2 SQIVND (reference sequence). Between the trimmed V and J ends, which lost 3 bases and 2 bases, there was a span of 12 bases. The CDR3 runs to 15 residues. The CDR3 DNA follows: TGTGCCAGTAGTATCTCCGGGTTATACACAGATACGCAGTATTTT. As protein: CASSISGLYTDTQYF.

This chain connects TRBV29-1 to TRBJ2-5, with TRBD2 matching 11 bases. The V and J ends lost 7 bases and 4 bases, in that order; junction bases with no gene match: 5. The CDR3 contains 13 residues. Germline-derived CDR1 and CDR2 are SQVTM and ANQGSEA. CDR3 amino acids: CSGAGLAVETQYF. CDR3 DNA sequence: TGCAGCGGGGCGGGACTAGCGGTAGAGACCCAGTACTTC.

The genes are TRBV19 and TRBJ2-7; TRBD1 might be the D (6 bases). Trimming cost V 6 bases and J 2 bases, with 14 bases left between them. CDR1 is LNHDA, CDR2 SQIVND, per germline (reference sequence). The CDR3 is made up of 14 amino acids. CDR3 sequence: CASREQGKPYEQYF. The CDR3 coding sequence is TGTGCCAGTAGAGAACAGGGAAAACCCTACGAGCAGTACTTC.

CDR3 sequence (DNA): TGTGCTAGTGGCCGCCCTGGACTAGCGGGAGGGCAAATTGCTAAGGGGGAGCAGTACTTC. It is translated as CASGRPGLAGGQIAKGEQYF. The V gene is TRBV12-5, the J gene TRBJ2-7, with 15 bases that match TRBD2. There are 20 residues in the CDR3. V was pared by 6 bases and J by 7 bases, with 22 bases of the junction left unmatched. CDR1 and CDR2 (germline): LGHNT, FRNRAP.

This clone occurred once. The rearrangement uses TRBV11-3 and TRBJ1-1; D is undetermined. The CDR3 contains 12 residues. V gave up 5 bases and J gave up 1 base, with 5 bases separating them. Germline V gene lookup returns CDR1 SGHNT and CDR2 YENEEA. In nucleotides, the CDR3 is TGTGCCAGCAGCCGGTCGAACACTGAAGCTTTCTTT. Translating gives CASSRSNTEAFF. The full variable domain, with the rest looked up from reference TRBV11-3 and TRBJ1-1, is EAGVVQSPRYKIIEKKQPVAFWCNPISGHNTLYWYLQNLGQGPELLIRYENEEAVDDSQLPKDRFSAERLKGVDSTLKIQPAELGDSAVYLCASSRSNTEAFFGQGTRLTVV.

The genes are TRBV7-9 and TRBJ2-7; D is perhaps TRBD2 (5 bases). The germline V gene has CDR1 SEHNR and CDR2 FQNEAQ (reference sequence). Trimming took 0 bases from V and 5 from J, leaving 8 bases between them. The CDR3 contains 13 residues. CDR3 amino acids: CASSLATGNEQYF. In DNA, the CDR3 is TGTGCCAGCAGCTTAGCGACGGGAAACGAGCAGTACTTC.

The chain employs TRBV25-1 and TRBJ2-7; 14 bases align to TRBD2. Germline-derived CDR1 and CDR2 are MGHDK and SYGVNS. The CDR3 sequence is 16 residues long. The J segment lost 5 bases and the V segment lost 6 bases, leaving 9 bases of the junction unmatched. The CDR3 spells CASRDGGLAGVDEQYF. The CDR3 DNA follows: TGTGCCAGCAGGGATGGGGGACTAGCGGGAGTCGACGAGCAGTACTTC.

V and J are TRBV28 and TRBJ2-2, with 7 positions matching TRBD2. Germline V CDR1 and CDR2: MDHEN, SYDVKM. CDR3 length: 16 residues. V dropped 5 bases and J dropped 3; count of bases not matched to a gene: 9. The CDR3 reads CASSPWEGFDTGELFF. The CDR3 DNA is TGTGCCAGCAGTCCATGGGAGGGCTTCGACACCGGGGAGCTGTTTTTT.

This clone was detected only a few times. The rearrangement joins TRBV5-1 to TRBJ1-1; 9 bases fit TRBD1. Germline V gives CDR1 SGHRS, CDR2 YFSETQ. The CDR3 has 16 residues. Unmatched junction bases numbered 5, after V lost 0 bases and J lost 2 bases. The CDR3 sequence is CASSLGPGQGNTEAFF. The CDR3 DNA reads as TGCGCCAGCAGCTTGGGGCCGGGACAGGGAAACACTGAAGCTTTCTTT.

The V gene is TRBV27, the J gene TRBJ2-1, with TRBD2 identical over 8 bases. Germline V lookup: CDR1 MNHEY, CDR2 SMNVEV (reference sequence). Trimming cost V 4 bases and J 4 bases; bases outside gene matches: 15. CDR3 length: 18 residues. The CDR3 DNA sequence: TGTGCCAGCAGTTCCCGGGGGGGGCCGGGAGCGCAATACAATGAGCAGTTCTTC. The encoded protein is CASSSRGGPGAQYNEQFF.

V gene TRBV11-2 combines with J gene TRBJ2-7, with 11 positions matching TRBD2. The CDR3 consists of 16 residues. V lost 5 bases to trimming and J lost 2 bases; unmatched junction nucleotides: 8. In germline, CDR1 is SGHAT, CDR2 FQNNGV. The CDR3 here is CASSPGSSGRAYEQYF. The CDR3 nucleotides are TGTGCCAGCAGCCCCGGGAGTAGCGGGAGGGCCTACGAGCAGTACTTC.